This T cell receptor beta chain was sequenced in a study of T cell responses to AZD1222 COVID-19 vaccine. Study-wide results and caveats: Spike-spanning, vaccine-associated CD4 TCRs were dominant at 160-218 and 743-854. Clonal diversity may have been underestimated, and the donors were mostly white British, with more females than males. Per reports, nearly half of all spike-specific TCRs target regions that are unmutated in variants.

Germline CDR1 reads MNHEY; CDR2 reads SVGAGI. This CDR3 region has 15 residues. Trimming removed 0 bases at V and 0 bases at J, with 8 bases between. For this clone: Its target is unknown.

Profiling relied on immunoSEQ multiplex PCR, and the TCRdb table lists in-frame clones only, not all of them. The data hold approximately 45,000 clones, with approximately 90% observed a single time. The TCR originated in an adult who received the AZD1222 COVID-19 vaccine. The rearrangement uses TRBV6-5 and TRBJ1-1, with D possibly being TRBD1 (5 bases). Source: peripheral blood, taken 28 days after the second AZD1222 dose. The CDR3 nucleotides are TGTGCCAGCAGTTACTCGGGGGTAATGAACACTGAAGCTTTCTTT. It is translated as CASSYSGVMNTEAFF.